Listed below are T cell receptor beta chains from one sample, sequenced in a study of T cell repertoires in cytomegalovirus infection. TCRdb re-called the reads with MiXCR, one entry per CDR3 protein. In the table there are tens of thousands of distinct CDR3 sequences, under 5% of which are singletons. The sample comprised PBMCs. These receptors were obtained from a human donor in good health (CMV status not recorded). Some clones in this sample may be carry-over from other donors' samples. Both conserved end residues are part of each CDR3. D genes are given only for firm matches. Clone size is shown for a subset of rows, as once, few, many or a class of expanded clone.

V gene	D gene	J gene	clone size	CDR3 protein	CDR3 DNA
TRBV7-6	.	TRBJ1-3	many	CASALGEGNTIYF	TGTGCGAGCGCCCTGGGGGAAGGAAACACCATATATTTT
TRBV7-2	.	TRBJ2-3	many	CASSLLGVPGTDTQYF	TGTGCCAGCAGCTTATTGGGGGTTCCAGGCACAGATACGCAGTATTTT
TRBV7-8	.	TRBJ2-5	many	CASSPTGMLETQYF	TGTGCCAGCAGCCCCACTGGGATGTTGGAGACCCAGTACTTC
TRBV28	.	TRBJ2-3	many	CASSYSPRMRTDTQYF	TGTGCCAGCAGTTACAGCCCCAGGATGCGAACAGATACGCAGTATTTT
TRBV7-8	.	TRBJ1-1	few	CASRSSFGNTEAFF	TGTGCCAGCAGGTCGAGCTTTGGGAACACTGAAGCTTTCTTT
TRBV2	.	TRBJ2-7	many	CASRVTYEQYF	TGTGCCAGCAGGGTCACCTACGAGCAGTACTTC
TRBV7-2	TRBD1	TRBJ2-5	many	CASTVVRDRGQETQYF	TGTGCCAGCACCGTAGTCCGGGACAGGGGCCAAGAGACCCAGTACTTC
TRBV7-6	.	TRBJ1-1	many	CASSRTERTEAFF	TGTGCCAGCAGCCGGACAGAGCGAACTGAAGCTTTCTTT
TRBV18	.	TRBJ1-6	many	CASSPLPGIYNSPLHF	TGTGCCAGCTCACCACTCCCAGGGATCTATAATTCACCCCTCCACTTT
TRBV6-2/TRBV6-3	.	TRBJ1-5	many	CASSDFSSPQHF	TGTGCCAGCAGTGACTTTTCGAGCCCCCAGCATTTT
TRBV7-8	.	TRBJ2-1	many	CASSLTEIIDEQFF	TGTGCCAGCAGCTTAACAGAAATCATCGATGAGCAGTTCTTC
TRBV7-8	TRBD2	TRBJ2-3	many	CASSLSGITGTQYF	TGTGCCAGCAGCTTAAGCGGGATAACGGGAACGCAGTATTTT
TRBV20-1	TRBD1	TRBJ1-6	.	CSARTGGSSYNSPLHF	TGCAGTGCTCGGACAGGGGGCAGCTCCTATAATTCACCCCTCCACTTT
TRBV7-2	.	TRBJ1-3	many	CASSISSSRAGNTIYF	TGTGCCAGCAGCATCTCCAGCAGCAGGGCTGGAAACACCATATATTTT
TRBV28	.	TRBJ2-1	many	CASSRLGSPKNEQFF	TGTGCCAGCAGTAGACTAGGCTCACCCAAGAATGAGCAGTTCTTC
TRBV7-2	.	TRBJ1-5	many	CASSLRFTENSNQPQHF	TGTGCCAGCAGCTTACGATTCACGGAAAATAGCAATCAGCCCCAGCATTTT
TRBV4-1	TRBD2	TRBJ2-1	many	CASSQGTSGAPYNEQFF	TGCGCCAGCAGCCAAGGTACTAGCGGGGCTCCATACAATGAGCAGTTCTTC
TRBV7-6	TRBD2	TRBJ2-7	many	CASSLTLAGGNYEQYF	TGTGCCAGCAGCTTGACCTTAGCGGGAGGGAACTACGAGCAGTACTTC
TRBV7-2	.	TRBJ1-3	many	CASSFGRLSGNTIYF	TGTGCCAGCAGCTTCGGACGGCTCTCTGGAAACACCATATATTTT
TRBV7-3	TRBD1	TRBJ2-2	many	CASSDGPGQSNTGELFF	TGTGCCAGCAGCGATGGTCCGGGACAGTCGAACACCGGGGAGCTGTTTTTT
TRBV7-2	.	TRBJ1-6	many	CASSLFFRSRGYNSPLHF	TGTGCCAGCAGCTTATTTTTTCGGAGTAGAGGGTATAATTCACCCCTCCACTTT
TRBV12-3/TRBV12-4	.	TRBJ1-4	many	CASRTNEKLFF	TGTGCCAGCAGGACGAATGAAAAACTGTTTTTT
TRBV6-5	.	TRBJ2-7	.	CASSSRSLAAPYEQYF	TGTGCCAGCAGTTCCCGCTCCTTAGCGGCCCCCTACGAGCAGTACTTC
TRBV7-2	TRBD2	TRBJ2-3	many	CASSLSIAGGSTDTQYF	TGTGCCAGCAGCTTGTCGATAGCGGGGGGGAGCACAGATACGCAGTATTTT